The rows below give T cell receptor beta chains drawn from one sample of a study of OX40 agonist ivuxolimab in advanced cancers. The protocol was immunoSEQ multiplex PCR, while the TCRdb copy is restricted to in-frame clones and leaves out a portion. The data show some 100,000 clones, with under 95% seen just once and about 0.73% held by the top ten. The sequencing used CD4+ or CD8+ T cells sorted from blood, collected in a trial of the OX40 agonist ivuxolimab. The receptors shown here come from an adult with an advanced solid tumor such as melanoma, head and neck, liver or kidney cancer. The CDR3 runs from the conserved cysteine through the conserved F or W. Fields, in order: V gene, D gene, clone size, J gene, CDR3 protein, CDR3 DNA. D genes are given only for firm matches. Rows may omit the clone size; those that give it use once, few, many or a size class.

TRBV18,.,.,TRBJ1-1,CASSLLRAFF,TGTGCCAGCTCCCTTCTCCGAGCTTTCTTT
TRBV6-6,.,.,TRBJ2-3,CASSQGGDTQYF,TGTGCCAGCAGTCAAGGCGGAGATACGCAGTATTTT
TRBV19,.,.,TRBJ2-6,CASSIDWGAGYSGANVLTF,TGTGCCAGTAGTATAGATTGGGGAGCAGGGTACTCTGGGGCCAACGTCCTGACTTTC
TRBV11-2,TRBD1,.,TRBJ1-1,CASSLDRGTEAFF,TGTGCCAGCAGCTTAGACAGGGGGACTGAAGCTTTCTTT
TRBV11-2,TRBD2,.,TRBJ2-1,CASSSGGLVGNEQFF,TGTGCCAGCAGCTCCGGGGGACTAGTTGGCAATGAGCAGTTCTTC
TRBV7-8,.,.,TRBJ2-3,CASSLPPFTDTQYF,TGTGCCAGCAGCTTGCCGCCCTTCACAGATACGCAGTATTTT
TRBV10-3,TRBD2,.,TRBJ2-3,CAISAGGQLAGRTDTQYF,TGTGCCATCAGTGCCGGGGGACAACTAGCGGGGCGCACAGATACGCAGTATTTT
TRBV10-3,TRBD2,.,TRBJ2-7,CATRLAGGSYEQYF,TGTGCCACTAGACTAGCGGGAGGCTCTTACGAGCAGTACTTC
TRBV4-1,.,.,TRBJ1-5,CASSRVWTRRPPQHF,TGCGCCAGCAGCCGGGTTTGGACACGTCGTCCGCCCCAGCATTTT
TRBV29-1,TRBD1,.,TRBJ1-1,CSVDPVTGGGTEAFF,TGCAGCGTTGACCCGGTAACAGGGGGCGGCACTGAAGCTTTCTTT
TRBV9,TRBD1,.,TRBJ2-7,CASSPTPGQSYEQYF,TGTGCCAGCAGCCCGACCCCGGGACAGTCCTACGAGCAGTACTTC
TRBV4-3,.,once,TRBJ2-3,CASSQDIAPSADTQYF,TGCGCCAGCAGCCAAGATATCGCCCCCTCAGCGGATACGCAGTATTTT
TRBV11-2,TRBD2,.,TRBJ2-7,CASSLVGGSSYEQYF,TGTGCCAGCAGCTTGGTGGGAGGGAGCTCCTACGAGCAGTACTTC
TRBV7-2,TRBD2,.,TRBJ2-7,CASSLRAGGAYEQYF,TGTGCCAGCAGCCTACGAGCGGGGGGGGCCTACGAGCAGTACTTC
TRBV6-1,.,.,TRBJ1-1,CASTDGIMNTEAFF,TGTGCCAGCACCGATGGGATAATGAACACTGAAGCTTTCTTT
TRBV4-1,.,.,TRBJ2-1,CASSHGLASRPNEQFF,TGCGCCAGCAGCCACGGACTCGCCAGCCGTCCCAATGAGCAGTTCTTC
TRBV7-2,.,.,TRBJ2-7,CASSPQGGLIYEQYF,TGTGCCAGCAGCCCCCAAGGGGGACTCATCTACGAGCAGTACTTC
TRBV11-2,.,.,TRBJ2-3,CASSSLGTVALTDTQYF,TGTGCCAGCAGCTCCCTTGGAACAGTCGCGCTCACAGATACGCAGTATTTT
TRBV7-9,.,few,TRBJ2-2,CASSLERLNTGELFF,TGTGCCAGCAGCTTAGAAAGACTGAACACCGGGGAGCTGTTTTTT
TRBV2,TRBD2,few,TRBJ2-7,CASRREGDEQYF,TGTGCCAGCAGGCGGGAGGGCGACGAGCAGTACTTC
TRBV19,.,once,TRBJ2-1,CASSIRGPNNEQFF,TGTGCCAGTAGTATAAGGGGACCCAACAATGAGCAGTTCTTC
TRBV30,TRBD2,few,TRBJ2-3,CAWSVGGDTQYF,TGTGCCTGGAGTGTGGGGGGGGATACGCAGTATTTT
TRBV14,.,.,TRBJ1-3,CARKQDSSSGNTIYF,TGTGCCAGAAAGCAGGATAGCAGCTCTGGAAACACCATATATTTT
TRBV27,TRBD2,.,TRBJ2-1,CASSLSSTSGSYNEQFF,TGTGCCAGCAGTTTATCTTCGACTAGCGGCTCCTACAATGAGCAGTTCTTC
TRBV27,TRBD2,.,TRBJ2-1,CASSPRTSSRNEQFF,TGTGCCAGCAGTCCGAGGACTAGCTCTCGCAATGAGCAGTTCTTC
TRBV19,.,.,TRBJ2-1,CASSISGRSSYNEQFF,TGTGCCAGTAGTATAAGTGGCCGGAGCTCCTACAATGAGCAGTTCTTC
TRBV6-1,.,.,TRBJ2-6,CASSGQPLSGANVLTF,TGTGCCAGCAGTGGACAGCCCCTCTCTGGGGCCAACGTCCTGACTTTC
TRBV10-3,.,few,TRBJ2-7,CAISESERDGNYEQYF,TGTGCCATCAGTGAGTCAGAAAGGGACGGCAACTACGAGCAGTACTTC
TRBV28,TRBD1,once,TRBJ2-7,CASSPRGFSSYEQYF,TGTGCCAGCAGTCCCAGGGGGTTTAGCTCCTACGAGCAGTACTTC
TRBV19,.,.,TRBJ2-2,CASSIQVTGASGELFF,TGTGCCAGTAGTATACAGGTTACGGGGGCATCCGGGGAGCTGTTTTTT
TRBV10-3,TRBD1,few,TRBJ1-1,CAISTDRGGTEAFF,TGTGCCATCAGTACCGACAGGGGCGGGACTGAAGCTTTCTTT
TRBV18,.,.,TRBJ1-1,CASSNGQHTEAFF,TGTGCCAGCTCAAATGGACAGCACACTGAAGCTTTCTTT
TRBV10-3,.,.,TRBJ2-5,CAISDGYQETQYF,TGTGCCATCAGTGACGGGTACCAAGAGACCCAGTACTTC
TRBV7-2,.,few,TRBJ2-7,CASSLTFSSAYEQYF,TGTGCCAGCAGCTTGACTTTCTCTAGTGCCTACGAGCAGTACTTC
TRBV19,.,.,TRBJ1-1,CASSKVRTDVAFF,TGTGCCAGTAGTAAAGTTCGGACAGACGTGGCTTTCTTT
TRBV6-5,TRBD1,.,TRBJ1-6,CASSDREAGGSPLHF,TGTGCCAGCAGCGACAGGGAGGCGGGTGGTTCACCCCTCCACTTT
TRBV19,TRBD1,.,TRBJ1-4,CASSMTGGTNEKLFF,TGTGCCAGTAGCATGACAGGGGGCACTAATGAAAAACTGTTTTTT
TRBV27,.,.,TRBJ1-1,CASSLEGTNTEAFF,TGTGCCAGCAGTTTAGAGGGGACGAACACTGAAGCTTTCTTT
TRBV7-9,.,.,TRBJ2-7,CASSLSYDGTRAGEQYF,TGTGCCAGCAGCTTATCCTATGACGGGACGAGGGCGGGAGAGCAGTACTTC
TRBV7-2,TRBD1,.,TRBJ1-1,CASSSQGGTEAFF,TGTGCCAGCAGCTCACAGGGGGGCACTGAAGCTTTCTTT
TRBV6-4,TRBD2,.,TRBJ2-4,CASSEAGDGDIQYF,TGTGCCAGCAGTGAGGCGGGAGACGGGGACATTCAGTACTTC
TRBV28,.,.,TRBJ2-3,CASSSPPRSGTDTQYF,TGTGCCAGCAGTTCCCCCCCAAGATCTGGGACAGATACGCAGTATTTT